One sample yielded the 26 T cell receptor beta chains listed below, sequenced in a study of control samples from healthy donors and cancer patients. Sequencing was performed with immunoSEQ multiplex PCR; in TCRdb, only in-frame clones are kept and a portion is missing. The data show some 120,000 clones, over 90% seen once. The specimen sequenced was blood. Source of these receptors: a man aged 25 to 45 in good health.

V gene TRBV7-2 combines with J gene TRBJ1-2; the D gene is possibly TRBD1 (5 bases). Between the trimmed V and J ends, which lost 2 bases and 3 bases, there was a span of 19 bases. This CDR3 has 17 residues. Germline CDR1 SGHTA, CDR2 FQGNSA. Written as DNA, the CDR3 is TGTGCCAGCAGCTTAATGGGAAGGGGCCAGGGCTACTATGGCTACACCTTC. This sequence encodes CASSLMGRGQGYYGYTF.

The table lists this clone with a few counts. This rearrangement joins TRBV5-1 to TRBJ1-4; the D is unclear. Germline loops: CDR1 SGHRS, CDR2 YFSETQ. The V and J ends lost 5 bases and 7 bases respectively, with 12 bases between them. This CDR3 is built from 13 residues. CDR3 loop: CASRADTREKLFF. In DNA form, the CDR3 reads TGCGCCAGCAGGGCGGATACGCGTGAAAAACTGTTTTTT.

The chain links TRBV19 to TRBJ1-5; no clear D gene. Trimming pared 7 bases from V and 3 bases from J, leaving 16 bases between. Germline V gives CDR1 LNHDA, CDR2 SQIVND (reference sequence). This CDR3 comprises 15 residues. This CDR3 is CASTSGEWDNQPQHF. The CDR3 DNA is TGTGCCAGTACATCCGGGGAATGGGACAATCAGCCCCAGCATTTT.

This chain uses TRBV6-4 with TRBJ1-1; possible D gene TRBD1, 6 bases. The germline V gene encodes CDR1 MRHNA and CDR2 SNTAGT. Trimming stripped 3 bases from V and 5 bases from J, with 16 bases between. The CDR3 covers 15 residues. The CDR3 DNA sequence: TGTGCCAGCAGTGAAATTAGTGGGGGCGTAACTGAAGCTTTCTTT. The encoded protein is CASSEISGGVTEAFF.

This clone was seen just once. The chain has TRBV2 and TRBJ2-3, with D perhaps matching TRBD1 (5 bases). CDR3 size: 13 residues. Trimming left V 3 bases short and J 2 bases short, with 6 bases between. The V gene's germline CDR1 is SNHLY and CDR2 FYNNEI. CDR3 nucleotide sequence: TGTGCCAGCAGTGATGGGGCCACAGATACGCAGTATTTT. This codes for CASSDGATDTQYF.

The V call is TRBV7-9, the J call TRBJ1-4, with TRBD1 identical over 8 bases. V gave up 5 bases and J gave up 6 bases; unmatched junction bases: 11. The CDR3 runs 16 residues. CDR1 is SEHNR and CDR2 is FQNEAQ in the germline V gene (reference sequence). Here the CDR3 reads CASSLPAGGMDEKLFF. The CDR3 DNA sequence: TGTGCCAGCAGCCTACCTGCAGGGGGCATGGATGAAAAACTGTTTTTT.

CDR3 DNA: TGTGCCAGCCGATGGACAGCCGAAGAGACCCAGTACTTC. Translating gives CASRWTAEETQYF. The chain uses TRBV28 and TRBJ2-5, with D perhaps matching TRBD1 (6 bases). The CDR3 consists of 13 residues. Germline V gene sequence: CDR1 MDHEN, CDR2 SYDVKM. Deletions cut 8 bases from V and 3 bases from J, with 13 bases between.

The chain links TRBV30 to TRBJ1-1, with a tentative D call TRBD1 (5 bases). V was cut by 3 bases and J by 3 bases, with 17 bases left in between. CDR1 GTSNPN and CDR2 SVGIG come from the germline V gene (reference sequence). CDR3 size: 15 residues. CDR3 residues: CAWRARGSKDTEAFF. CDR3 DNA sequence: TGTGCCTGGAGAGCAAGGGGTAGTAAGGACACTGAAGCTTTCTTT.

The V gene is TRBV19, the J gene TRBJ2-1; 7 bases line up with TRBD1. Trimming cost V 1 base and J 4 bases; bases outside gene matches: 4. This CDR3 region has 15 residues. Germline CDR1 reads LNHDA; CDR2 reads SQIVND (reference sequence). The CDR3 loop reads CASSIGDSPYNEQFF. CDR3 nucleotides: TGTGCCAGTAGTATAGGGGACAGCCCTTACAATGAGCAGTTCTTC.

The V gene is TRBV6-6, the J gene TRBJ2-5, with no clear D. The CDR3 consists of 12 residues. Germline assignment: CDR1 MNHNY and CDR2 SVGAGI (reference sequence). V was pared by 6 bases and J by 1 base, with 6 bases between. CDR3 bases: TGTGCCAGCAGCCGGACCCAAGAGACCCAGTACTTC. Amino acids: CASSRTQETQYF.

This chain uses TRBV7-2 with TRBJ2-7; TRBD2 matches at 8 bases. Germline V lookup: CDR1 SGHTA, CDR2 FQGNSA. The V and J ends lost 2 bases and 3 bases, in that order; junction bases with no gene match: 6. The CDR3 runs to 15 residues. CDR3 sequence reads: CASSLRRAGVYEQYF. As DNA, the CDR3 is TGTGCCAGCAGCTTACGGAGAGCGGGGGTCTACGAGCAGTACTTC.

For the CDR3, the DNA is TGTGCCAGCAGCTCTAGGAGCCAGGCAAATGAGCAGTTCTTC. Its translation: CASSSRSQANEQFF. The rearrangement uses TRBV11-3 and TRBJ2-1; D is unresolved. The germline V and J ends were trimmed by 4 bases and 7 bases, with 14 bases remaining between them. Germline loops: CDR1 SGHNT, CDR2 YENEEA. CDR3 length equals 14 residues.

CDR3 sequence: CATKTGGGETQYF. CDR3 in DNA: TGTGCCACCAAAACAGGGGGCGGGGAGACCCAGTACTTC. The chain links TRBV6-5 to TRBJ2-5; TRBD1 agrees at 9 bases. The CDR3 totals 13 residues. V gave up 10 bases and J gave up 5 bases; unmatched junction bases: 8. Germline-derived CDR1 and CDR2 are MNHEY and SVGAGI.

The chain combines TRBV21-1 with TRBJ1-1. TRBV21-1 has pseudogene status. The CDR3 has 16 amino acids. The DNA of the CDR3 is TGTGCCAGCAGCAAAGTTGGTACCCCCTGCCACGCTGAAGCTTTCTTT. Translation: CASSKVGTPCHAEAFF.

The CDR3 sequence: CASSLVTGEGSLQETQYF. In DNA, the CDR3 is TGTGCCAGCAGCTTAGTGACAGGGGAGGGCAGCCTTCAAGAGACCCAGTACTTC. J is TRBJ2-5 and V is TRBV7-9; maybe TRBD1 (8 bases). Germline CDR1 is SEHNR and CDR2 is FQNEAQ (reference sequence). The CDR3 runs to 18 residues. The germline V and J ends were trimmed by 1 base and 2 bases, with 20 bases remaining between them.

This sequence joins TRBV7-2 and TRBJ1-2; 7 nucleotides agree with TRBD1. This CDR3 region has 14 residues. V gave up 5 bases and J gave up 1 base; unmatched junction bases: 4. CDR1 SGHTA and CDR2 FQGNSA come from the germline V gene. CDR3 region: CASSLTGDNYGYTF. CDR3 coding DNA: TGTGCCAGCAGCCTAACAGGGGATAACTATGGCTACACCTTC.

This sequence joins TRBV11-2 and TRBJ1-2; D is uncertain. CDR3 length: 15 amino acids. The V gene lost 4 bases and the J gene lost 4 bases, with 16 bases spanning the gap. CDR1 and CDR2 from the germline V gene are SGHAT and FQNNGV. The CDR3 DNA sequence: TGTGCCAGCAGCTCCCCCAAACTACCAAGCTATGGCTACACCTTC. This sequence encodes CASSSPKLPSYGYTF.

This chain connects TRBV29-1 to TRBJ1-1; no clear D gene. Germline-derived CDR1 and CDR2 are SQVTM and ANQGSEA. The CDR3 length is 11 residues. Trimming left V 6 bases short and J 5 bases short, with 10 bases between. The CDR3 sequence is CSVTRGTEAFF. CDR3 nucleotides: TGCAGCGTGACTCGTGGGACTGAAGCTTTCTTT.

As to this clone: Other DNA sequences in the same sample also yield this CDR3. The chain links TRBV18 to TRBJ1-1; the D is unclear. V was trimmed by 0 bases and J by 0 bases, leaving 8 bases between them. Germline V gene sequence: CDR1 KGHSH, CDR2 LQKENI. This CDR3 contains 15 residues. In DNA, the CDR3 is TGTGCCAGCTCACCACCGCCGGGATTGAACACTGAAGCTTTCTTT. Encoded protein: CASSPPPGLNTEAFF.

The gene calls are TRBV21-1 and TRBJ2-5. TRBV21-1 is a pseudogene locus. The CDR3 sequence is 15 residues long. CDR3 amino acids: CASSLPDGLRETQYF. The CDR3 coding sequence is TGTGCCAGCAGCCTTCCTGACGGGCTAAGGGAGACCCAGTACTTC.

J is TRBJ2-2 and V is TRBV5-1; weak D call: TRBD1 (5 bases). Per germline, CDR1 SGHRS and CDR2 YFSETQ. The CDR3 loop spans 15 amino acids. The germline V and J ends were trimmed by 0 bases and 1 base, with 7 bases remaining between them. The CDR3: CASSLGTQNTGELFF. CDR3 in DNA: TGCGCCAGCAGCTTGGGGACACAGAACACCGGGGAGCTGTTTTTT. Full variable domain (missing parts from reference TRBV5-1 and TRBJ2-2): KAGVTQTPRYLIKTRGQQVTLSCSPISGHRSVSWYQQTPGQGLQFLFEYFSETQRNKGNFPGRFSGRQFSNSRSEMNVSTLELGDSALYLCASSLGTQNTGELFFGEGSRLTVL.

The sample holds one count of this clone. This rearrangement joins TRBV6-1 to TRBJ1-4, with TRBD1 matching 8 bases. CDR3 length equals 13 residues. V trimming: 3 bases; J trimming: 14 bases; junction bases outside the gene matches: 8. Germline CDR1 reads MNHNS; CDR2 reads SASEGT. CDR3 in DNA: TGTGCCAGCAGTGAGACAGGGGTTGTGAGGCTGTTTTTT. It yields the protein CASSETGVVRLFF.

The genes are TRBV27 and TRBJ1-6; 9 nucleotides line up with TRBD1. This CDR3 spans 16 amino acids. The V gene's germline CDR1 is MNHEY and CDR2 SMNVEV (reference sequence). Germline trimming cut 1 base from V and 13 bases from J; bases unmatched to any gene: 11. For the CDR3, the DNA is TGTGCCAGCAGTTTATTGGGACAGGGACTTGGGAGGCCCCTCCACTTT. This sequence encodes CASSLLGQGLGRPLHF.

The chain links TRBV5-1 to TRBJ1-1; D remains unclear. With 0 bases removed from V and 0 bases from J, the gap between germline ends came to 6 bases. Germline CDR1 and CDR2: SGHRS and YFSETQ. This CDR3 spans 14 amino acids. The CDR3 DNA is TGCGCCAGCAGCTTGGACGATATGAACACTGAAGCTTTCTTT. It encodes CASSLDDMNTEAFF.

The rearrangement links TRBV9 to TRBJ2-1, with 11 bases fitting TRBD2. The CDR3 is 16 amino acids. The V segment lost 4 bases and the J segment 9 bases; nucleotides outside the gene matches: 12. Germline V gene data show CDR1 as SGDLS and CDR2 as YYNGEE. Here the CDR3 reads CASSSRSGGAVTEQFF. For the CDR3, the DNA is TGTGCCAGCAGCTCCCGTAGCGGGGGGGCCGTTACTGAGCAGTTCTTC.

This clone was detected once. The V gene is TRBV25-1, the J gene TRBJ1-4; D may be TRBD1 (5 bases). The CDR3 consists of 18 residues. Trimming pared 0 bases from V and 0 bases from J, leaving 14 bases between. The V gene's germline CDR1 is MGHDK and CDR2 SYGVNS. CDR3 bases: TGTGCCAGCAGTGAATATATCGGGGCAGGCGCAACTAATGAAAAACTGTTTTTT. Protein: CASSEYIGAGATNEKLFF.